The clone carrying this T cell receptor beta chain was counted only a few times. The CDR3 runs 14 residues. The V gene end was trimmed by 6 bases and the J gene end by 4 bases; junction bases not matched to a gene: 6. A second PCR, run for about 7 to 11 cycles, used a sample-barcoded 5' primer plus a J-beta primer mix. MiXCR, applied by TCRdb to the 5' RACE reads, yields one record per CDR3 protein. The sample gives around 1.7 million distinct CDR3 sequences, 28% of which show up once; 7.7% is in the top ten. The data are from a study of blood T cells in healthy people across ages. About the research overall: When template switching was applied, about one barcoded beta molecule was captured per two T cells.

For every donor, a draw yielded roughly 9.3 milliliters of peripheral blood. The rearrangement uses TRBV12-3 or TRBV12-4 and TRBJ2-7; TRBD1 matches 10 bases. This TCR was recovered from a woman aged 30 to 39 in good health. The sequencing input was blood. The CDR3 nucleotides read TGTGCCAGCAGGAGACAGGGGGCGGGTTACGAGCAGTACTTC. This sequence encodes CASRRQGAGYEQYF.